One and the same sample provided the 13 T cell receptor beta chains below, sequenced in a study of cytomegalovirus exposure and HLA in healthy donors. PCR was performed using 60 Vbeta and 13 Jbeta primers. Clones were sequenced by immunoSEQ multiplex PCR, and TCRdb holds only the in-frame ones, with some missing. The repertoire holds roughly 190,000 clones, with 70% to 80% as singletons. Input material: PBMCs. These receptors came from a woman in her twenties or thirties in good health and CMV-seropositive.

CDR3 bases: TGTGCCAGCAGTCAGGACAGGGGTTATGGCTACACCTTC. Residues: CASSQDRGYGYTF. The V call is TRBV28, the J call TRBJ1-2; 9 bases fit TRBD1. V was pared by 5 bases and J by 5 bases, with 3 bases of the junction left unmatched. Per germline, CDR1 MDHEN and CDR2 SYDVKM. This CDR3 has 13 amino acids.

This rearrangement joins TRBV6-1 to TRBJ2-5; D is possibly TRBD2 (7 bases). Between the trimmed V and J ends, which lost 1 base and 7 bases, there was a span of 13 bases. Germline-derived CDR1 and CDR2 are MNHNS and SASEGT. This CDR3 comprises 14 residues. In nucleotides, the CDR3 is TGTGCCAGCAGTGAAGGTCAGGGAGGGGGGACCCAGTACTTC. This translates into CASSEGQGGGTQYF.

As regards this clone: Other DNA sequences within the sample encode an identical CDR3. This chain links TRBV1 with TRBJ2-1; the D segment call TRBD2 is taken from the table without a DNA check. TRBV1 corresponds to a pseudogene. The length of the CDR3 is 17 residues. This CDR3 is CTSSQGSSGSLYNEQFF. The CDR3 DNA reads as TGCACCAGCAGCCAAGGGTCTAGCGGGAGTCTGTACAATGAGCAGTTCTTC.

This rearrangement joins TRBV28 to TRBJ2-6, with a tentative D call TRBD2 (5 bases). CDR1 and CDR2 from the germline V gene are MDHEN and SYDVKM. Trimming shortened V by 6 bases and J by 2 bases, and 20 bases separated the two germline ends. CDR3 length equals 18 residues. CDR3 nucleotide sequence: TGTGCCAGCAGCCCCCTTGAAAAGGGAGAGGCTGGGGCCAACGTCCTGACTTTC. This gives the protein CASSPLEKGEAGANVLTF.

The V and J genes are TRBV6-4 and TRBJ1-1; D unclear. V gave up 2 bases and J gave up 3 bases, with 22 bases separating them. The CDR3 loop spans 18 amino acids. The V gene's germline CDR1 is MRHNA and CDR2 SNTAGT. CDR3 amino acids: CASSDPKGGREGYTEAFF. The CDR3 coding sequence is TGTGCCAGCAGTGACCCGAAAGGTGGGAGGGAAGGGTACACTGAAGCTTTCTTT.

This sequence joins TRBV14 and TRBJ2-3; D is unresolved. The V gene's germline CDR1 is SGHDN and CDR2 FVKESK. V lost 1 base and J lost 0, with 11 bases in between. This CDR3 region has 16 residues. CDR3 in amino acids: CASSQVRSLSTDTQYF. The DNA of the CDR3 is TGTGCCAGCAGCCAAGTTCGGAGCCTAAGCACAGATACGCAGTATTTT.

This clone was seen more than once but under ten times. J is TRBJ2-7 and V is TRBV28; 9 bases agree with TRBD1. Trimming took 5 bases from V and 5 from J; bases not matched to a gene: 10. Germline assignment: CDR1 MDHEN and CDR2 SYDVKM. This CDR3 spans 15 amino acids. CDR3 nucleotides: TGTGCCAGCAGTGGGGGGGACAGGGTCAGGGACGAGCAGTACTTC. It yields the protein CASSGGDRVRDEQYF.

The V gene is TRBV9, the J gene TRBJ2-1; TRBD2 might be the D (6 bases). Germline V lookup: CDR1 SGDLS, CDR2 YYNGEE. Trimming took off 4 bases at V and 0 bases at J, with 14 bases between the two ends. The CDR3 is 16 residues long. In DNA form, the CDR3 reads TGTGCCAGCAGCCACCGCGGGGTGAGCTCCTACAATGAGCAGTTCTTC. Translation gives CASSHRGVSSYNEQFF.

This clone was observed a few times. The V gene is TRBV10-3, the J gene TRBJ2-7; 7 positions match TRBD1. This CDR3 is built from 15 residues. Germline CDR1 reads ENHRY; CDR2 reads SYGVKD. Losses at the gene ends were 2 bases for V and 6 bases for J; bases not matched to a gene: 10. CDR3 in DNA: TGTGCCATCAGTGAGAGAGGGGGCGCTGAACGCGAGCAGTACTTC. Its translation is CAISERGGAEREQYF.

The chain joins TRBV6-4 to TRBJ2-1; no clear D. This CDR3 contains 13 residues. V was cut by 0 bases and J by 5 bases, with 5 bases left in between. CDR1 is MRHNA and CDR2 is SNTAGT in the germline V gene. The CDR3 is CASSDSSDNEQFF. CDR3 DNA: TGTGCCAGCAGTGACTCGAGTGACAATGAGCAGTTCTTC.

The rearrangement links TRBV7-9 to TRBJ1-1, with D possibly TRBD1 on 5 matching bases. Per the germline V gene, CDR1 is SEHNR and CDR2 is FQNEAQ (reference sequence). The length of the CDR3 is 14 residues. V gave up 5 bases and J gave up 4 bases, with 14 bases separating them. Written as DNA, the CDR3 is TGTGCCAGCAGCGCCCAACAGGTGGCCACTGAAGCTTTCTTT. Protein: CASSAQQVATEAFF.

The J gene is TRBJ2-3, the V gene TRBV4-3; TRBD2 matches at 8 bases. Germline CDR1 LGHNA, CDR2 YSLEER. The CDR3 sequence is 15 residues long. The V gene end was trimmed by 0 bases and the J gene end by 5 bases; junction bases not matched to a gene: 4. Here the CDR3 reads CASSQELAVVDTQYF. DNA for the CDR3: TGCGCCAGCAGCCAAGAACTAGCGGTGGTAGATACGCAGTATTTT.

The chain uses TRBV30 and TRBJ1-5; a weak D match, TRBD1 (6 bases). Germline CDR1 and CDR2: GTSNPN and SVGIG (reference sequence). The CDR3 is 13 residues long. V lost 3 bases and J 3 bases, leaving 9 bases between the germline ends. The CDR3 is CAWRRQDNQPQHF. DNA for the CDR3: TGTGCCTGGAGAAGACAGGACAATCAGCCCCAGCATTTT.